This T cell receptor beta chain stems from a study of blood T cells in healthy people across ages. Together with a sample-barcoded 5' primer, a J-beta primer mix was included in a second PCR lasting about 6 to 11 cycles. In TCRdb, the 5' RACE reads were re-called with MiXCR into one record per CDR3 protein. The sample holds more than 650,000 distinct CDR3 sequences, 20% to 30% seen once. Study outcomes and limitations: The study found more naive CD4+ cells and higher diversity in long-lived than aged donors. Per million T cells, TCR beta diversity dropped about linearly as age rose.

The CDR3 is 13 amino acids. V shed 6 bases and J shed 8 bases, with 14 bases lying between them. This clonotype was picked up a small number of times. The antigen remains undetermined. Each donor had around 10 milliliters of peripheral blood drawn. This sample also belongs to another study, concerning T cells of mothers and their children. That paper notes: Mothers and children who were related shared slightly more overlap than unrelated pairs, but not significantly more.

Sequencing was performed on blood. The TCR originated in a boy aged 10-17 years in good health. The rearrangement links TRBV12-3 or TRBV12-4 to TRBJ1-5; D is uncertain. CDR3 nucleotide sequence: TGTGCCAGCAGCTCCCAATCCTCCGAGCCCCAGCATTTT. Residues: CASSSQSSEPQHF.